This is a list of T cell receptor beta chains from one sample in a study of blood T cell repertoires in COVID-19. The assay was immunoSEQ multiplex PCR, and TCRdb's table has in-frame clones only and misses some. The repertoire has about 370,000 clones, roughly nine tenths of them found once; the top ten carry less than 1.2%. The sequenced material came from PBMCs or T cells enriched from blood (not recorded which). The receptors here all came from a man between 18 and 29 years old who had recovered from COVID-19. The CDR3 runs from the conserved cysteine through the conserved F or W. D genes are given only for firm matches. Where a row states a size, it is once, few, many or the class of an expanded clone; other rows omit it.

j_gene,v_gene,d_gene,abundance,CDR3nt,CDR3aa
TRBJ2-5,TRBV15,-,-,TGTGCCACCAGCACAGGTAGGCGGGACCAGACCCAGTACTTC,CATSTGRRDQTQYF
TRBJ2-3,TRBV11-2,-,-,TGTGCCAGCAGCAAGGGGGATTTGCGCACAGATACGCAGTATTTT,CASSKGDLRTDTQYF
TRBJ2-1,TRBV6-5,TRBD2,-,TGTGCCAGCAGTTTGTTCCGGGAGGTAACCGACAATGAGCAGTTCTTC,CASSLFREVTDNEQFF
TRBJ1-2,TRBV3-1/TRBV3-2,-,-,TGTGCCAGCAGCCCAACGCAGGGAAGGGGGACGGGAGGCTACACCTTC,CASSPTQGRGTGGYTF
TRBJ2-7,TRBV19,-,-,TGTGCCAGTAGTTTACAGGTTCAGGCCTACGAGCAGTACTTC,CASSLQVQAYEQYF
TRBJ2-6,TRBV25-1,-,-,TGTGCCAGCAGTGTAAGGGGAAATGGGGCCAACGTCCTGACTTTC,CASSVRGNGANVLTF
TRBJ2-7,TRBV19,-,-,TGTGCCAGTAGTATACGGCCGGGGGGCGCGTTATACGAGCAGTACTTC,CASSIRPGGALYEQYF
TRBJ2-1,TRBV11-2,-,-,TGTGCCAGCGGGGGGGCCTTATTGTTCTTC,CASGGALLFF
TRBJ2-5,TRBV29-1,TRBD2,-,TGCATCCTCAGGGAGGGAGGGACCCAGTACTTC,CILREGGTQYF
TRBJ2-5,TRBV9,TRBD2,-,TGTGCCAGCAGCGTAGAAGGCATAGCGGGAGGCCAAGAGACCCAGTACTTC,CASSVEGIAGGQETQYF
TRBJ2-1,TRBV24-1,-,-,TGTGCCACCAGTGACCAGACTAGGGTTGAGCAGTTCTTC,CATSDQTRVEQFF
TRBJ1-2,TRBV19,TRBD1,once,TGTGCCAGTAACCCCGTTACAGGGGGCGTGGATGGCTACACCTTC,CASNPVTGGVDGYTF
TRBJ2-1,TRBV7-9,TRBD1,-,TGTGCCAGCAGCTTAGCGCCAGGGGGCAATGAGCAGTTCTTC,CASSLAPGGNEQFF
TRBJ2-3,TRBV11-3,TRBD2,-,TGTGCCAGCAGCCTTAGGACTAGCGGGGGGGCCCGGGATACGCAGTATTTT,CASSLRTSGGARDTQYF
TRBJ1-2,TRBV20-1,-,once,TGCAGTGCTAGTCTCGCCAGGGCTGTTGGCTACACCTTC,CSASLARAVGYTF
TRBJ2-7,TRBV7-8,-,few,TGTGCCAGCAGCTTAGAGGCCGAGGGGTACTTC,CASSLEAEGYF
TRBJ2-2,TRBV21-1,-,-,TGTGCCAGCCCCAGCGGGAGACCGAACACCGGGGAGCTGTTTTTT,CASPSGRPNTGELFF
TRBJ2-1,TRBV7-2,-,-,TGTGCCAGCAGCTTCGGTGCCAATGAGCAGTTCTTC,CASSFGANEQFF
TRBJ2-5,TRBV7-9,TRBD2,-,TGTGCCAGCAGCTTATGGCGGGGGGCTCCGTCGGAGACCCAGTACTTC,CASSLWRGAPSETQYF
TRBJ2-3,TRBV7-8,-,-,TGTGCCAGCAGCTTTACCAGCGACTACCCCACAGATACGCAGTATTTT,CASSFTSDYPTDTQYF
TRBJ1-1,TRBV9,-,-,TGTGCCAGCAGCGTGGGGGCGGCGAATACTGAAGCTTTCTTT,CASSVGAANTEAFF
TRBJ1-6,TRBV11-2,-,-,TGTGCCAGCAGCTCTTCACAGGGTAATAATTCACCCCTCCACTTT,CASSSSQGNNSPLHF
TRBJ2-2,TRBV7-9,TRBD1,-,TGTGCCAGCAGCTCGAAGACGGGACAGGGCACCGGGGAGCTGTTTTTT,CASSSKTGQGTGELFF
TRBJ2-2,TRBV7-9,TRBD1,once,TGTGCCAGCTTTGACAGGGGGCGGACCGGGGAGCTGTTTTTT,CASFDRGRTGELFF
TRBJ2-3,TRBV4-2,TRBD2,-,TGTGCCAGCAGCCAAGAGTCGGGGGGGTTTTCGGGTTCCACAGATACGCAGTATTTT,CASSQESGGFSGSTDTQYF
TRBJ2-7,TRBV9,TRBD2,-,TGTGCCAGCAGCGCCTCGACTAGCGGGGTCTCCTACGAGCAGTACTTC,CASSASTSGVSYEQYF
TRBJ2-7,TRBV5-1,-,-,TGCGCCAGCCTCTACGAGCAGTACTTC,CASLYEQYF
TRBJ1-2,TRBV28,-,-,TGTGCCACCCGTAGCTATGGCTACACCTTC,CATRSYGYTF
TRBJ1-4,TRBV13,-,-,TGTGCCAGCAGCTTTTCCGGGGAAAAACTGTTTTTT,CASSFSGEKLFF
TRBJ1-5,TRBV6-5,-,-,TGTGCCAGCAGTTCGAATTGGGGAGGCAATCAGCCCCAGCATTTT,CASSSNWGGNQPQHF
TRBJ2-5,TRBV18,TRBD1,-,TGTGCCAGCTCACGGTTGGGACAGCCTATCCAAGAGACCCAGTACTTC,CASSRLGQPIQETQYF
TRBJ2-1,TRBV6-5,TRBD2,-,TGTGCCAGCGTGAAGCTCCTGGGTAGCGGGGGTGAGCAGTTCTTC,CASVKLLGSGGEQFF
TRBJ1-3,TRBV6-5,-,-,TGTGCCAGCATCCCGGACAGCTCTGGAAACACCATATATTTT,CASIPDSSGNTIYF
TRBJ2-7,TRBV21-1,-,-,TGTGCCAGCAGCAAAAGGGCCCCGGGGGGGCAGTACTTC,CASSKRAPGGQYF
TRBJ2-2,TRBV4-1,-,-,TGCGCCAGCAGCCAAAAGGAAGATGCGGACACCGGGGAGCTGTTTTTT,CASSQKEDADTGELFF
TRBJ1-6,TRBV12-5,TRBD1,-,TGTGCTAGTGGCGACAGGGGCCGCGCGCCCCTCCACTTT,CASGDRGRAPLHF
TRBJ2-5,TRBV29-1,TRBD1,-,TGCAGCGGGCAGGGACAGCGTTTATACCAAGAGACCCAGTACTTC,CSGQGQRLYQETQYF
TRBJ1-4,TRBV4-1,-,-,TGCGCCAGCAGTTCGGAGGGCGTGAGAAGTGAAAAACTGTTTTTT,CASSSEGVRSEKLFF
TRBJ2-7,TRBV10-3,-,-,TGTGCCATCAGATCGGACAGCCAGGGGTACGAGCAGTACTTC,CAIRSDSQGYEQYF
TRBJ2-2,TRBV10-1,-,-,TGCGCCAGCAGTGAGTCCCGGGCGAACACCGGGGAGCTGTTTTTT,CASSESRANTGELFF
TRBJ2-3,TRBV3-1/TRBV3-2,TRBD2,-,TGTGCCAGCAGCCAAGAAGTACTAGCGGGAGGAGGGACGCAGTATTTT,CASSQEVLAGGGTQYF
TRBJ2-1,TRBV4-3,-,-,TGCGCCAGCAGCCAAGAGTTATTGCTAGCCTCGGATGAGCAGTTCTTC,CASSQELLLASDEQFF
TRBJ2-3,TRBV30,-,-,TGTGCCTGGAGTGTACAGGCAGCTAGCACAGATACGCAGTATTTT,CAWSVQAASTDTQYF
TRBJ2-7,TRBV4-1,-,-,TGCGCCAGCAGCCAAGACCCAGGGACCTACGAGCAGTACTTC,CASSQDPGTYEQYF
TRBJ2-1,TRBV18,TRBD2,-,TGTGCCAGCTCAATTAGCGGGAGGGAGCAGTTCTTC,CASSISGREQFF
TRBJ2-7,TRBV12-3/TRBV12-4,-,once,TGTGCCAGCAGTTTCGGGGGAGGTTACGAGCAGTACTTC,CASSFGGGYEQYF
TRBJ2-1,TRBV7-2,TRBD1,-,TGTGCCAGCAGACCAGGGGGTGGCTCCTACAATGAGCAGTTCTTC,CASRPGGGSYNEQFF
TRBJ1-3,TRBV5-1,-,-,TGCGCCAGCAGCTTGGCCGCTGGCGGGGGAAACACCATATATTTT,CASSLAAGGGNTIYF
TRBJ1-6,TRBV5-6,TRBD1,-,TGTGCCAGCAGCCGGGAAACAGGGGTTTCACCCCTCCACTTT,CASSRETGVSPLHF
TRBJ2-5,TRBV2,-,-,TGTGCCAGCAACCGAGACACTGGAGAGACCCAGTACTTC,CASNRDTGETQYF
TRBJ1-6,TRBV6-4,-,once,TGTGCCAGCAGTGGGCAGGGTGTAAATTCACCCCTCCACTTT,CASSGQGVNSPLHF
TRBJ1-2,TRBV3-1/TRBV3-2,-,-,TGTGCCAGCAGCCAAGAAGGTCGGGAGATCGGCTACACCTTC,CASSQEGREIGYTF
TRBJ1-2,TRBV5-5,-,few,TGTGCCAGCAGCTTGACGTTCAGGCATCCTAACTATGGCTACACCTTC,CASSLTFRHPNYGYTF
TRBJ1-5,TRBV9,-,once,TGTGCCAGCAGCGTAGATCCCGTAGATCAGCCCCAGCATTTT,CASSVDPVDQPQHF
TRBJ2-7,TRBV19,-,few,TGTGCCTCTTCGGGGGGCAGGGCGTACGAGCAGTACTTC,CASSGGRAYEQYF
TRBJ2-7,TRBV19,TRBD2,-,TGTGCCAGTAGTATTTCCCCTAGCGGGGTTCCCTACGAGCAGTACTTC,CASSISPSGVPYEQYF
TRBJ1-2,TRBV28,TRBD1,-,TGTGCCAGCAGTCTACAGGGGAATGGCTACACCTTC,CASSLQGNGYTF
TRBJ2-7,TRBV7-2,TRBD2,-,TGTGCCAGCAGCCTTCTTCGACTAGCTATTTACGAGCAGTACTTC,CASSLLRLAIYEQYF
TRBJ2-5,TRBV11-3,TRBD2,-,TGTGCCAGCAGCGCGGGACTAGCGGGAGGTCGAGAGACCCAGTACTTC,CASSAGLAGGRETQYF
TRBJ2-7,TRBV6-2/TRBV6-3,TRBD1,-,TGTGCCAGCAGCCCGGGACAGGGGGCCTACGAGCAGTACTTC,CASSPGQGAYEQYF